These 25 T cell receptor beta chains share one sample of origin, sequenced in a study of siplizumab effects on memory and regulatory T cells. TCRdb keeps only in-frame clones here, not all; method: immunoSEQ multiplex PCR. The data hold roughly 100,000 clones, with roughly 91% observed a single time. Sequences were obtained from CD4+ T cells sorted from blood. Every receptor here comes from a human donor in good health.

CDR3 residues: CAISEGGELFF. Written as DNA, the CDR3 is TGTGCCATCAGTGAGGGGGGGGAGCTGTTTTTT. J is TRBJ2-2 and V is TRBV10-3, with no clear D. The V end lost 2 bases, the J end lost 8 bases, and 3 bases lay between the germline ends. The CDR3 totals 11 residues. The germline CDR1 and CDR2 sequences are ENHRY and SYGVKD.

The rearrangement uses TRBV27 and TRBJ2-7; D is uncertain. With 8 bases removed from V and 5 bases from J, the gap between germline ends came to 13 bases. In germline, CDR1 is MNHEY, CDR2 SMNVEV (reference sequence). CDR3 length: 12 residues. The chain's CDR3 is CASGPVVHEQYF. For the CDR3, the DNA is TGTGCCAGCGGCCCGGTAGTCCACGAGCAGTACTTC.

The chain carries TRBV27 and TRBJ1-6; the D gene is possibly TRBD1 (5 bases). Trimming removed 0 bases at V and 3 bases at J, with 6 bases between. This CDR3 has 15 amino acids. Germline CDR1 and CDR2: MNHEY and SMNVEV (reference sequence). CDR3 sequence: CASSLSTVYNSPLHF. The CDR3 bases are TGTGCCAGCAGTTTATCGACAGTCTATAATTCACCCCTCCACTTT.

The chain employs TRBV30 and TRBJ2-5; TRBD2 matches at 12 bases. CDR1 and CDR2 (germline): GTSNPN, SVGIG (reference sequence). Unmatched junction bases numbered 10, after V lost 1 base and J lost 7 bases. This CDR3 comprises 16 residues. As DNA, the CDR3 is TGTGCCTGGAGTGAAAGGGGACGGACTAGCGGGGTGACCCAGTACTTC. Translating gives CAWSERGRTSGVTQYF.

The rearrangement uses TRBV18 and TRBJ1-2; a possible D gene is TRBD1 (6 bases). The CDR3 has 15 residues. Per germline, CDR1 KGHSH and CDR2 LQKENI. V dropped 6 bases and J dropped 4 bases, with 18 bases sitting between them. The CDR3 region is CASSPRQVAAYGYTF. The CDR3, as DNA: TGTGCCAGCTCCCCGAGACAGGTGGCAGCCTATGGCTACACCTTC.

This sequence joins TRBV2 and TRBJ2-3; 8 nucleotides match TRBD2. Germline CDR1 is SNHLY and CDR2 is FYNNEI. The CDR3 runs to 15 residues. V lost 6 bases to trimming and J lost 1 base; unmatched junction nucleotides: 6. The CDR3, as DNA: TGTGCCAGCAGAGGAGGACTAGCCCGCACAGATACGCAGTATTTT. Translated: CASRGGLARTDTQYF.

The chain joins TRBV5-1 to TRBJ2-1, with D possibly TRBD1 on 5 matching bases. Looked up from germline, CDR1 is SGHRS and CDR2 is YFSETQ. The CDR3 sequence is 18 residues long. The V and J ends lost 5 bases and 4 bases respectively, with 25 bases between them. The chain's CDR3 is CASSPRREQGHRYNEQFF. The CDR3 region has the DNA TGCGCCAGCAGTCCTAGGCGCGAGCAAGGGCACAGGTACAATGAGCAGTTCTTC.

The gene calls are TRBV10-3 and TRBJ2-3; D possibly matches TRBD1 or TRBD2 (5 bases each). The CDR3 loop spans 11 amino acids. Germline V lookup: CDR1 ENHRY, CDR2 SYGVKD. V lost 4 bases to trimming and J lost 6 bases, with 5 bases between them. CDR3 in amino acids: CAISGGDTQYF. The DNA of the CDR3 is TGTGCCATCAGTGGGGGGGATACGCAGTATTTT.

This chain connects TRBV2 to TRBJ2-1, with D possibly being TRBD1 or TRBD2 (5 bases each). The V gene's germline CDR1 is SNHLY and CDR2 FYNNEI. Trimming removed 6 bases from V and 6 bases from J, with 18 bases in between. This CDR3 is built from 15 residues. The CDR3 reads CASRPGTTNGNEQFF. Written as DNA, the CDR3 is TGTGCCAGCAGGCCCGGGACCACGAACGGCAATGAGCAGTTCTTC.

The chain combines TRBV4-1 with TRBJ1-1, with 9 bases that match TRBD1. This CDR3 is 14 amino acids long. With 0 bases clipped from V and 7 bases from J, the junction kept 3 bases outside the gene matches. CDR1 is MGHRA, CDR2 YSYEKL, per germline. The CDR3 coding sequence is TGCGCCAGCAGCCAAGAAAACAGGGGGCATGAAGCTTTCTTT. This encodes CASSQENRGHEAFF.

The chain carries TRBV18 and TRBJ1-1; TRBD1 aligns across 8 bases. The V gene end was trimmed by 4 bases and the J gene end by 0 bases; junction bases not matched to a gene: 1. The CDR3 has 14 residues. CDR1 and CDR2 (germline): KGHSH, LQKENI. In DNA form, the CDR3 reads TGTGCCAGCTCACAGACAGGGGTGAACACTGAAGCTTTCTTT. Its translation: CASSQTGVNTEAFF. Drawing the rest from reference TRBV18 and TRBJ1-1, the complete variable domain is NAGVMQNPRHLVRRRGQEARLRCSPMKGHSHVYWYRQLPEEGLKFMVYLQKENIIDESGMPKERFSAEFPKEGPSILRIQQVVRGDSAAYFCASSQTGVNTEAFFGQGTRLTVV.

This chain connects TRBV27 to TRBJ2-5; TRBD2 matches at 7 bases. The CDR3 totals 12 residues. Germline V gives CDR1 MNHEY, CDR2 SMNVEV (reference sequence). J was trimmed by 6 bases and V by 4 bases; bases with no gene match: 2. The CDR3 here is CASSSGGKTQYF. The CDR3 nucleotides read TGTGCCAGCAGTTCGGGGGGTAAGACCCAGTACTTC.

The rearrangement uses TRBV5-1 and TRBJ2-2; possibly TRBD2 for D (6 bases). Trimming pared 4 bases from V and 0 bases from J, leaving 13 bases between. This CDR3 spans 16 amino acids. The germline CDR1 and CDR2 sequences are SGHRS and YFSETQ. The CDR3 nucleotides are TGCGCCAGCAGCCGAGAGGGACTTACGAACACCGGGGAGCTGTTTTTT. Protein product: CASSREGLTNTGELFF.

The J gene is TRBJ2-5, the V gene TRBV7-8; D gene unclear. The V end lost 2 bases, the J end lost 1 base, and 14 bases lay between the germline ends. CDR3 length: 16 amino acids. Germline V gene sequence: CDR1 SGHVS, CDR2 FQNEAQ. The CDR3 region is CASSLWRTNPQETQYF. In DNA form, the CDR3 reads TGTGCCAGCAGCTTATGGCGGACGAACCCCCAAGAGACCCAGTACTTC.

The rearrangement uses TRBV7-9 and TRBJ2-7, with D tentatively TRBD1 (5 bases). This CDR3 contains 14 residues. CDR1 is SEHNR and CDR2 is FQNEAQ in the germline V gene (reference sequence). V lost 3 bases, J lost 2 bases, and 11 bases lay in between. CDR3 DNA sequence: TGTGCCAGCAGCTTGGCAGGGTGGGCCTACGAGCAGTACTTC. It translates to CASSLAGWAYEQYF.

V and J are TRBV6-5 and TRBJ1-1; no firm D call. V gave up 6 bases and J gave up 1 base, with 12 bases separating them. The CDR3 extends over 14 amino acids. In germline, CDR1 is MNHEY, CDR2 SVGAGI. CDR3 sequence (DNA): TGTGCCAGCAGCCATCTCCCAGGGAACACTGAAGCTTTCTTT. This gives the protein CASSHLPGNTEAFF.

The table lists this clone with a count of one. V usage is TRBV10-3 and J usage is TRBJ2-7; 9 bases match TRBD1. The CDR3 loop spans 13 amino acids. The J segment lost 3 bases and the V segment lost 11 bases, leaving 8 bases of the junction unmatched. CDR1 ENHRY and CDR2 SYGVKD come from the germline V gene. CDR3 DNA sequence: TGTGCCTCTTGGACAGGGGATGGCTACGAGCAGTACTTC. Its protein product is CASWTGDGYEQYF.

The chain uses TRBV9 and TRBJ2-7, with no clear D. The CDR3 has 13 residues. The germline gives CDR1 SGDLS, CDR2 YYNGEE. Between the trimmed V and J ends, which lost 0 bases and 5 bases, there was a span of 9 bases. In DNA form, the CDR3 reads TGTGCCAGCAGCGTAGGTCCGGATGACGAGCAGTACTTC. It encodes CASSVGPDDEQYF.

The chain links TRBV5-1 to TRBJ2-7, with a weak D call TRBD2 (6 bases). V lost 6 bases to trimming and J lost 5 bases, with 24 bases between them. CDR3 size: 16 residues. The germline V gene encodes CDR1 SGHRS and CDR2 YFSETQ. The CDR3 spells CASNLSGREGWNEQYF. For the CDR3, the DNA is TGCGCCAGCAACCTAAGCGGGCGGGAAGGGTGGAACGAGCAGTACTTC.

The CDR3 here is CASSQSMGGTGEGLAGDNEQFF. The CDR3 DNA reads as TGCGCCAGCAGTCAATCGATGGGAGGGACAGGGGAAGGACTAGCGGGGGACAATGAGCAGTTCTTC. The V call is TRBV23-1, the J call TRBJ2-1; 13 bases agree with TRBD2. TRBV23-1 is known as an ORF, though its function is uncertain. Germline trimming cut 0 bases from V and 5 bases from J; bases unmatched to any gene: 19. This CDR3 has 22 residues.

The chain joins TRBV29-1 to TRBJ1-1; D is unclear. The germline V gene has CDR1 SQVTM and CDR2 ANQGSEA. This CDR3 comprises 13 residues. The germline V and J ends were trimmed by 0 bases and 1 base, with 6 bases remaining between them. The CDR3 nucleotides read TGCAGCGTTGAAGACGCCAGGAACACTGAAGCTTTCTTT. This translates into CSVEDARNTEAFF.

The gene calls are TRBV9 and TRBJ2-7, with unresolved D. CDR1 SGDLS and CDR2 YYNGEE come from the germline V gene. CDR3 length equals 13 residues. V was cut by 2 bases and J by 3 bases, with 9 bases left in between. CDR3 DNA sequence: TGTGCCAGCAGCGTGGACGGTTACTACGAGCAGTACTTC. Amino acid sequence: CASSVDGYYEQYF.

The chain uses TRBV20-1 and TRBJ1-1; D gene unclear. CDR1 and CDR2 (germline): DFQATT, SNEGSKA (reference sequence). Trimming removed 0 bases from V and 6 bases from J, with 5 bases in between. The length of the CDR3 is 11 residues. The CDR3 DNA reads TGCAGTGCTAGAGACGGGTCTGAAGCTTTCTTT. This codes for CSARDGSEAFF.

This chain links TRBV21-1 with TRBJ2-7. TRBV21-1 is noted as a pseudogene. The CDR3 is 19 residues long. The CDR3 region is CASSKEGDAGHPRGYEQYF. CDR3 coding DNA: TGTGCCAGCAGCAAAGAGGGAGACGCGGGACACCCCCGGGGCTACGAGCAGTACTTC.

The CDR3 coding sequence is TGCGCCAGCAGCTTGGCGGCTAGCGGGGGGTCCTATGGGGAGACCCAGTACTTC. As protein: CASSLAASGGSYGETQYF. The gene calls are TRBV5-1 and TRBJ2-5, with 11 bases aligning to TRBD2. V was pared by 0 bases and J by 5 bases, with 12 bases of the junction left unmatched. CDR1 SGHRS and CDR2 YFSETQ come from the germline V gene. The CDR3 has 18 residues.